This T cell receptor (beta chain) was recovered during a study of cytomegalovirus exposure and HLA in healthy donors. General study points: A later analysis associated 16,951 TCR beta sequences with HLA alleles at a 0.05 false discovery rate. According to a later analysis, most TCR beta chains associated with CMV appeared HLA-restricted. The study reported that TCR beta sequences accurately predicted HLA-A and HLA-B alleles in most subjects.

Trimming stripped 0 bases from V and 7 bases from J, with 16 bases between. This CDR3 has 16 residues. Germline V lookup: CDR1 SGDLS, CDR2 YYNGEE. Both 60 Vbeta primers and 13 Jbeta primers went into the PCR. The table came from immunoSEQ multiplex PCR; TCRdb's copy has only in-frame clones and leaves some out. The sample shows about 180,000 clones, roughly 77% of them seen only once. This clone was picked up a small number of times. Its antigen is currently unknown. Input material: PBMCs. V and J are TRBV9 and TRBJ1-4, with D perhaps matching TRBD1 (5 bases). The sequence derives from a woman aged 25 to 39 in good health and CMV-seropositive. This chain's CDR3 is CASSVGGDGGSEKLFF. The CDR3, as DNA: TGTGCCAGCAGCGTAGGGGGGGACGGGGGGAGTGAAAAACTGTTTTTT.